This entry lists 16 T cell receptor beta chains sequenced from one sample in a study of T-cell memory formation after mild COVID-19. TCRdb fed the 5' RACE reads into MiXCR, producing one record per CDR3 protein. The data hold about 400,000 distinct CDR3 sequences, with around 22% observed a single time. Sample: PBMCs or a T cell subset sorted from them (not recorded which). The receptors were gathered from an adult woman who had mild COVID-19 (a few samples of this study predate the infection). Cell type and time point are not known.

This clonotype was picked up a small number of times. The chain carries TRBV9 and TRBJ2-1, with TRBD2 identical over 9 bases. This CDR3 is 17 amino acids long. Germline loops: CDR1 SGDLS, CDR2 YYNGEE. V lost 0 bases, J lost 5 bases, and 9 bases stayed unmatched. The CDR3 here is CASSVGQLAGSNNEQFF. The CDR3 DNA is TGTGCCAGCAGCGTAGGGCAGCTAGCGGGGTCTAACAATGAGCAGTTCTTC.

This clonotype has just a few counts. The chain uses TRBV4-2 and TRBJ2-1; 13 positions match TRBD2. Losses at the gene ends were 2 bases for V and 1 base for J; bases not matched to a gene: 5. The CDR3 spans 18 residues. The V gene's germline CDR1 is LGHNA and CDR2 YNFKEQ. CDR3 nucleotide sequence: TGTGCCAGCAGCCAATACGGACTAGCGGGGGCGTCCTACAATGAGCAGTTCTTC. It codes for CASSQYGLAGASYNEQFF.

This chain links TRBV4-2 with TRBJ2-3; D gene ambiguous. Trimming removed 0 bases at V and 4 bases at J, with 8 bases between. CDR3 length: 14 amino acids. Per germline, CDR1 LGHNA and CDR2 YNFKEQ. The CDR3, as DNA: TGTGCCAGCAGCCAAGATTTAGCATCAGATACGCAGTATTTT. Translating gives CASSQDLASDTQYF.

CDR3 loop: CASSPLGPDSEAFF. The CDR3 DNA sequence: TGTGCCAGCAGCCCTCTGGGGCCCGACTCTGAAGCTTTCTTT. V is TRBV4-2 and J is TRBJ1-1; a weak D match, TRBD1 (5 bases). The CDR3 consists of 14 residues. V was pared by 4 bases and J by 6 bases, with 15 bases between. Germline assignment: CDR1 LGHNA and CDR2 YNFKEQ.

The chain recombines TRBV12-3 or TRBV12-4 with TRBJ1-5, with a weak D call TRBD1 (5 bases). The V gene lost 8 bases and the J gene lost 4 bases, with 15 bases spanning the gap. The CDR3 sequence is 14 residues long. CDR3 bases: TGTGCCAGCTTCTCCAGGGACCGGAATCAGCCCCAGCATTTT. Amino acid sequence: CASFSRDRNQPQHF.

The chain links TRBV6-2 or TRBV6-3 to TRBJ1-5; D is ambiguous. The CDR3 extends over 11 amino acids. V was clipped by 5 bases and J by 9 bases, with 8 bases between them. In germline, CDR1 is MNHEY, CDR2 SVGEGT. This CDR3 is CASSTNGPQHF. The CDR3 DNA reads TGTGCCAGCAGTACAAATGGGCCCCAGCATTTT.

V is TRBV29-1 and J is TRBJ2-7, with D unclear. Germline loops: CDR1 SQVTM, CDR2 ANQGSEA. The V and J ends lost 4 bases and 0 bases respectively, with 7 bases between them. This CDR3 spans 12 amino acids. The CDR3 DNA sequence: TGCAGCGTTGCCCATCTCTCCTACGAGCAGTACTTC. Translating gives CSVAHLSYEQYF.

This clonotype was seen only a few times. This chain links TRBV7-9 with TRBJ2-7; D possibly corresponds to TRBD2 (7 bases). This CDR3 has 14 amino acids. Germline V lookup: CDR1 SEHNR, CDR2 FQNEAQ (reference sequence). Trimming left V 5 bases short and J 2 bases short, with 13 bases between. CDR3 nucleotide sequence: TGTGCCAGCAGCCGGGCGGGGGCGGCCTACGAGCAGTACTTC. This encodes CASSRAGAAYEQYF.

The CDR3 DNA sequence: TGTGCCAGCTCACGAGTGGAGAATGAAAAACTGTTTTTT. As protein: CASSRVENEKLFF. The gene calls are TRBV18 and TRBJ1-4; D is uncertain. This CDR3 is 13 amino acids long. Germline CDR1 and CDR2: KGHSH and LQKENI. Trimming removed 4 bases from V and 5 bases from J, with 8 bases in between.

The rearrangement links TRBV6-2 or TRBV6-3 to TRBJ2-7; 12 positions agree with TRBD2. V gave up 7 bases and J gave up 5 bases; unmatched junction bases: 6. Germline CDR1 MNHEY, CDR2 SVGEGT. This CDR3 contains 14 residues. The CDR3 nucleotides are TGTGCCAGCAATCTAGCGGGAGGGAGCGACGAGCAGTACTTC. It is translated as CASNLAGGSDEQYF.

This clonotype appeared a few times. For the CDR3, the DNA is TGTGCCAGCAGTTACTCGGGGAGCAGTATGGATACGCAGTATTTT. This codes for CASSYSGSSMDTQYF. The chain carries TRBV6-6 and TRBJ2-3; D may be TRBD2 (5 bases). The CDR3 extends over 15 amino acids. CDR1 MNHNY and CDR2 SVGAGI come from the germline V gene (reference sequence). V was pared by 0 bases and J by 6 bases, with 13 bases between.

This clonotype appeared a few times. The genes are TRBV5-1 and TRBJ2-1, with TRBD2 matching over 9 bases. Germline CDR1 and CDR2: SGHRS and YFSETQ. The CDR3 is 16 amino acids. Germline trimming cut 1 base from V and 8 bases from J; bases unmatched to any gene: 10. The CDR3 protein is CASSLRPSGVGDEQFF. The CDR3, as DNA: TGCGCCAGCAGCTTGAGGCCTAGCGGGGTCGGGGATGAGCAGTTCTTC.

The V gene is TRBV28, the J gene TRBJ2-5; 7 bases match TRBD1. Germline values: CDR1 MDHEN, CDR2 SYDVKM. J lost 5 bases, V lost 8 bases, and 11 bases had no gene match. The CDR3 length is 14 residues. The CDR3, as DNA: TGTGCCAGCGCCGAGGGGGCGCGACTTGAGACCCAGTACTTC. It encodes CASAEGARLETQYF.

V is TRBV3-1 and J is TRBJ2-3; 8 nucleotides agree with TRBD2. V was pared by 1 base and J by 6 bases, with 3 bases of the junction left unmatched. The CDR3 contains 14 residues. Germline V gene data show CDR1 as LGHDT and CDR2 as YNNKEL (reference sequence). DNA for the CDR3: TGTGCCAGCAGCCAAGCTCGCGGGAGGGATACGCAGTATTTT. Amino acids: CASSQARGRDTQYF.

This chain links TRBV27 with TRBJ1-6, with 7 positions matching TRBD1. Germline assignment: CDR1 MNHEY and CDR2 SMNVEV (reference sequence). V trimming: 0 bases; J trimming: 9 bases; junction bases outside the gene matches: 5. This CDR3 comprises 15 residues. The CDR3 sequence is CASSLSLGGSSPLHF. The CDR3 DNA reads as TGTGCCAGCAGTTTATCGTTAGGGGGCAGTTCACCCCTCCACTTT.

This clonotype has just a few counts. CDR3 bases: TGTGCCAGCAGCTGGGGATCCGGGACAGGGAAAGTGAGCGAGCAGTACTTC. Its translation: CASSWGSGTGKVSEQYF. V is TRBV5-6 and J is TRBJ2-7; 9 nucleotides match TRBD1. The CDR3 spans 17 residues. V shed 3 bases and J 6 bases; nucleotides not matched to a gene: 16. Germline lookup yields CDR1 SGHDT and CDR2 YYEEEE.